These 25 T cell receptor beta chains originate from one sample sequenced in a study of beta chain features in type 1 diabetes listed by TCRdb under 2018. Study-wide findings and limitations: Type 1 diabetes patients showed a moderate but significant shortening of TCRB CDR3 length in all four CD4+ subsets.

Receptor libraries were prepared by the immunoSEQ multiplex PCR assay. All of the isolated RNA was reverse transcribed with the High Capacity cDNA Reverse Transcription Kit, so expressed TCRB transcripts were sequenced. TCRdb limited this immuneACCESS table to in-frame rearrangements with V and J called. A share of clones is missing; checked studies link under half to unresolved V genes, and the rest is unexplained. Across this sample there are some 170,000 clones, with approximately 62% seen only once. Roughly 0.092% of the sample lies in the top ten. Their cognate antigens are unknown. The sample was naive CD4+ T cells from blood. The cell subset or site label, as the study defines it: true naive CD4+ T cells. These receptor sequences come from a man younger than 45 with type 1 diabetes.

This clone was seen once. V and J are TRBV4-3 and TRBJ2-2; TRBD2 is a possible D gene (5 bases). The CDR3 has 14 amino acids. Germline lookup yields CDR1 LGHNA and CDR2 YSLEER. V dropped 1 base and J dropped 5 bases, with 8 bases sitting between them. DNA for the CDR3: TGCGCCAGCAGCCAAGTGGAGGATACCGGGGAGCTGTTTTTT. Its protein product is CASSQVEDTGELFF.

The chain employs TRBV4-3 and TRBJ1-4; D remains unclear. Germline loops: CDR1 LGHNA, CDR2 YSLEER. The CDR3 consists of 15 residues. V lost 0 bases to trimming and J lost 1 base, with 6 bases between them. The CDR3 nucleotides read TGCGCCAGCAGCCAAGAGGCAGGAACTAATGAAAAACTGTTTTTT. This translates into CASSQEAGTNEKLFF.

This chain links TRBV27 with TRBJ2-3; 7 bases map to TRBD2. The CDR3 consists of 14 residues. V trimming: 6 bases; J trimming: 4 bases; junction bases outside the gene matches: 7. Germline CDR1 MNHEY, CDR2 SMNVEV (reference sequence). The CDR3 region is CASSKAGVSDTQYF. The DNA of the CDR3 is TGTGCCAGCAGCAAGGCGGGGGTCTCAGATACGCAGTATTTT.

J is TRBJ1-2 and V is TRBV14; D gene uncertain. This CDR3 has 14 residues. Germline CDR1 and CDR2: SGHDN and FVKESK. V lost 3 bases and J 1 base, leaving 9 bases between the germline ends. The CDR3 sequence is CASSHQPRNYGYTF. CDR3 DNA: TGTGCCAGCAGCCATCAACCTCGTAACTATGGCTACACCTTC. The full variable domain, rest sourced from reference TRBV14 and TRBJ1-2, is EAGVTQFPSHSVIEKGQTVTLRCDPISGHDNLYWYRRVMGKEIKFLLHFVKESKQDESGMPNNRFLAERTGGTYSTLKVQPAELEDSGVYFCASSHQPRNYGYTFGSGTRLTVV.

The chain links TRBV25-1 to TRBJ2-3, with unresolved D. Germline CDR1 MGHDK, CDR2 SYGVNS. V lost 2 bases, J lost 2 bases, and 8 bases lay in between. The CDR3 spans 14 residues. The CDR3 coding sequence is TGTGCCAGCAGTGAAGGCGGAGCCACAGATACGCAGTATTTT. As protein: CASSEGGATDTQYF.

V usage is TRBV4-1 and J usage is TRBJ2-5; no definite D call. The CDR3 sequence is 17 residues long. The germline V and J ends were trimmed by 0 bases and 3 bases, with 17 bases remaining between them. Per the germline V gene, CDR1 is MGHRA and CDR2 is YSYEKL. CDR3 nucleotides: TGCGCCAGCAGCCAAGAGTTGTGGGCGGCCGACGAAGAGACCCAGTACTTC. It translates to CASSQELWAADEETQYF.

This clone is a singleton in its sample. V and J are TRBV29-1 and TRBJ2-7, with 7 bases aligning to TRBD1. The CDR3 runs to 11 residues. With V trimmed by 7 bases and J by 5 bases, 5 bases remained unmatched. Germline CDR1 reads SQVTM; CDR2 reads ANQGSEA. The CDR3 sequence is CSAGQADEQYF. CDR3 DNA sequence: TGCAGCGCCGGACAGGCGGACGAGCAGTACTTC.

The CDR3, as DNA: TGTGCCAGCAGCCCGAGACTAGCCGATAGCACAGATACGCAGTATTTT. It translates to CASSPRLADSTDTQYF. J is TRBJ2-3 and V is TRBV7-2; 7 bases match TRBD2. Per germline, CDR1 SGHTA and CDR2 FQGNSA. The CDR3 loop spans 16 amino acids. V dropped 5 bases and J dropped 0; count of bases not matched to a gene: 8.

The chain recombines TRBV7-2 with TRBJ2-7; D is unresolved. With 0 bases removed from V and 1 base from J, the gap between germline ends came to 7 bases. Germline loops: CDR1 SGHTA, CDR2 FQGNSA. The CDR3 runs to 14 residues. The CDR3 coding sequence is TGTGCCAGCAGCTTAGCGTGGGCTTCCTACGAGCAGTACTTC. It codes for CASSLAWASYEQYF.

This clone occurred a few times. The genes are TRBV30 and TRBJ1-3, with TRBD1 as a possible D gene (5 bases). The CDR3 is 12 amino acids. V was cut by 4 bases and J by 4 bases, with 8 bases left in between. The germline CDR1 and CDR2 sequences are GTSNPN and SVGIG (reference sequence). CDR3 loop: CAWTGDGNTIYF. CDR3 in DNA: TGTGCCTGGACGGGGGACGGAAACACCATATATTTT.

The chain links TRBV5-6 to TRBJ2-7; a weak D match, TRBD2 (6 bases). Germline CDR1 SGHDT, CDR2 YYEEEE. CDR3 length: 15 amino acids. Trimming removed 3 bases at V and 3 bases at J, with 16 bases between. CDR3 nucleotide sequence: TGTGCCAGCAGCTCAGTCGGCGGGATTAGCTACGAGCAGTACTTC. Protein product: CASSSVGGISYEQYF.

J is TRBJ2-3 and V is TRBV7-2; the match to TRBD2 covers 8 bases. Trimming at V came to 7 bases and at J to 4 bases, leaving 7 bases not matched to a gene. This CDR3 has 14 residues. From germline, CDR1 is SGHTA and CDR2 FQGNSA. CDR3 loop: CASTPGGWADTQYF. CDR3 nucleotide sequence: TGTGCCAGCACCCCGGGGGGGTGGGCAGATACGCAGTATTTT.

The V and J genes are TRBV9 and TRBJ2-3, with 10 positions matching TRBD2. There are 17 residues in the CDR3. J gave up 2 bases and V 2 bases, and 8 bases lay outside the gene matches. Germline values: CDR1 SGDLS, CDR2 YYNGEE. The CDR3 nucleotides are TGTGCCAGCAGCGTCTGGGCTAGCGGGGGACTCACAGATACGCAGTATTTT. This translates into CASSVWASGGLTDTQYF.

The chain employs TRBV6-5 and TRBJ2-3, with a possible D match to TRBD1 (6 bases). There are 15 residues in the CDR3. The V gene's germline CDR1 is MNHEY and CDR2 SVGAGI. Trimming took 2 bases from V and 1 from J, leaving 10 bases between them. CDR3 bases: TGTGCCAGCAGTTACCGGGGACACGGCACAGATACGCAGTATTTT. The encoded protein is CASSYRGHGTDTQYF.

Only a few counts were recorded for this clone. The V gene is TRBV29-1, the J gene TRBJ2-1, with a weak D call TRBD2 (6 bases). V was clipped by 4 bases and J by 5 bases, with 18 bases between them. The CDR3 covers 15 residues. Germline V CDR1 and CDR2: SQVTM, ANQGSEA. CDR3 nucleotides: TGCAGCGTTGCCCCTCCGGGACTCAATGACAATGAGCAGTTCTTC. Protein product: CSVAPPGLNDNEQFF.

The rearrangement links TRBV7-9 to TRBJ2-3; D not resolved. CDR1 is SEHNR, CDR2 FQNEAQ, per germline (reference sequence). V was trimmed by 6 bases and J by 4 bases, leaving 5 bases between them. The CDR3 is 11 amino acids. The CDR3 bases are TGTGCCAGCAGGTACGCAGATACGCAGTATTTT. It is translated as CASRYADTQYF.

This clone was observed a few times. The chain uses TRBV29-1 and TRBJ2-5; D uncertain. Trimming shortened V by 6 bases and J by 3 bases, and 5 bases separated the two germline ends. The germline gives CDR1 SQVTM, CDR2 ANQGSEA. CDR3 length: 10 residues. CDR3 protein: CSVKKETQYF. The CDR3 DNA is TGCAGCGTCAAAAAAGAGACCCAGTACTTC.

The chain links TRBV23-1 to TRBJ1-4; 8 nucleotides match TRBD1. TRBV23-1 is an ORF; its function is uncertain. The V gene end was trimmed by 5 bases and the J gene end by 8 bases; junction bases not matched to a gene: 10. This CDR3 contains 15 residues. CDR3 sequence (DNA): TGCGCCAGCAGTAATAAGGACAGGGCCCAAGAAAAACTGTTTTTT. Residues: CASSNKDRAQEKLFF.

The rearrangement joins TRBV29-1 to TRBJ1-1; D ambiguous. With 4 bases removed from V and 1 base from J, the gap between germline ends came to 10 bases. Germline CDR1 SQVTM, CDR2 ANQGSEA. The CDR3 is made up of 13 amino acids. The DNA for the CDR3 is TGCAGCGTTGTGCGTCAGGAGAACACTGAAGCTTTCTTT. Its translation: CSVVRQENTEAFF.

This clone has just a few counts. CDR3 bases: TGTGCCAGCAGCTTAGTTCGGGACATCACTTATGGCTACACCTTC. Translated, it gives CASSLVRDITYGYTF. The chain couples TRBV11-2 to TRBJ1-2; a possible D gene is TRBD1 (6 bases). CDR1 SGHAT and CDR2 FQNNGV come from the germline V gene. CDR3 size: 15 residues. V lost 1 base to trimming and J lost 5 bases, with 14 bases between them.

The chain links TRBV7-2 to TRBJ2-7, with D perhaps TRBD1 or TRBD2 (5 bases each). CDR1 is SGHTA, CDR2 FQGNSA, per germline. This CDR3 comprises 12 residues. V dropped 5 bases and J dropped 6 bases, with 11 bases sitting between them. The CDR3 loop is CASSLIGTEQYF. The CDR3 DNA follows: TGTGCCAGCAGCCTTATCGGGACCGAGCAGTACTTC. Drawing the rest from reference TRBV7-2 and TRBJ2-7, the complete variable domain is GAGVSQSPSNKVTEKGKDVELRCDPISGHTALYWYRQSLGQGLEFLIYFQGNSAPDKSGLPSDRFSAERTGGSVSTLTIQRTQQEDSAVYLCASSLIGTEQYFGPGTRLTVT.

In regard to this clone: The sample contains more than one DNA sequence encoding this CDR3. This chain uses TRBV6-5 with TRBJ2-7; perhaps TRBD1 as D (5 bases). With 0 bases removed from V and 3 bases from J, the gap between germline ends came to 6 bases. The CDR3 spans 13 residues. Per the germline V gene, CDR1 is MNHEY and CDR2 is SVGAGI. The CDR3 bases are TGTGCCAGCAGTTACTCTGACAGCTACGAGCAGTACTTC. Translating gives CASSYSDSYEQYF.

This clone was observed a few times. The chain uses TRBV19 and TRBJ2-1, with D possibly matching TRBD2 (7 bases). The CDR3 covers 15 residues. The germline gives CDR1 LNHDA, CDR2 SQIVND (reference sequence). Trimming left V 1 base short and J 4 bases short, with 11 bases between. The CDR3 coding sequence is TGTGCCAGTAGTATAGGTGCGGGGGCGTACAATGAGCAGTTCTTC. This codes for CASSIGAGAYNEQFF.

The rearrangement uses TRBV29-1 and TRBJ2-2, with 9 bases that match TRBD2. Germline V gene data show CDR1 as SQVTM and CDR2 as ANQGSEA. The CDR3 runs to 13 residues. J lost 5 bases, V lost 4 bases, and 2 bases had no gene match. CDR3 protein: CSVGLAGTGELFF. DNA for the CDR3: TGCAGCGTTGGCCTAGCGGGGACCGGGGAGCTGTTTTTT.

This chain joins TRBV5-4 and TRBJ2-1, with TRBD1 matching 7 bases. V shed 4 bases and J 0 bases; nucleotides not matched to a gene: 7. The CDR3 contains 16 residues. Germline assignment: CDR1 SGHNT and CDR2 YYREEE (reference sequence). In DNA form, the CDR3 reads TGTGCCAGCAGCCCCACCTCAGGGGGCTCCTACAATGAGCAGTTCTTC. Residues: CASSPTSGGSYNEQFF.